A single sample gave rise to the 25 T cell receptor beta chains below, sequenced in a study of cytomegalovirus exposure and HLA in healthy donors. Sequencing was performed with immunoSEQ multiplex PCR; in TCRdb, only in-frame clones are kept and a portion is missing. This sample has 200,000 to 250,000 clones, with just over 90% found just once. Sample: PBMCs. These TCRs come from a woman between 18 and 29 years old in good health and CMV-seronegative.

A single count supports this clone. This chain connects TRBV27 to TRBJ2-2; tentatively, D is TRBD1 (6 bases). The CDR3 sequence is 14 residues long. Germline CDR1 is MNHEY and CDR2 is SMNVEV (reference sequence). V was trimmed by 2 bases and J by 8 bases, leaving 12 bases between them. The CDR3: CASSLGWGLGELFF. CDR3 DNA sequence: TGTGCCAGCAGTTTAGGTTGGGGGCTGGGGGAGCTGTTTTTT.

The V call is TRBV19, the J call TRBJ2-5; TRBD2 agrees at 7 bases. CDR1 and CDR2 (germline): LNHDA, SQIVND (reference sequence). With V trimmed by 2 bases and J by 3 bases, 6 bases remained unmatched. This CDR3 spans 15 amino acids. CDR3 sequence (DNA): TGTGCCAGTAGTATAAGTGGGCTAGCGGAAGAGACCCAGTACTTC. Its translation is CASSISGLAEETQYF.

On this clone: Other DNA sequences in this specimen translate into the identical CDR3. CDR3 nucleotide sequence: TGTGCCAGCAGCGGGAGGGGTTACAATGAGCAGTTCTTC. It codes for CASSGRGYNEQFF. The chain is built from TRBV27 and TRBJ2-1; 8 bases match TRBD2. CDR3 size: 13 residues. The germline V gene has CDR1 MNHEY and CDR2 SMNVEV (reference sequence). V dropped 6 bases and J dropped 4; count of bases not matched to a gene: 2.

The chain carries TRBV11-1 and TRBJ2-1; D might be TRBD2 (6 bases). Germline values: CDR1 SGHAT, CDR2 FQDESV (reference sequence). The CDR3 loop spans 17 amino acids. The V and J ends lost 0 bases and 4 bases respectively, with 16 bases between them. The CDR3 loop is CASSLAAGRKLYNEQFF. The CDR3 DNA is TGTGCCAGCAGCTTAGCCGCAGGGAGGAAGTTATACAATGAGCAGTTCTTC.

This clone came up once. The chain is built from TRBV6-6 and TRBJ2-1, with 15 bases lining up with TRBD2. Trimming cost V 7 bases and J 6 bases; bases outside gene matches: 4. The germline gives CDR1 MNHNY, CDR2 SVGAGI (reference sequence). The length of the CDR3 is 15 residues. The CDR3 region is CASIRTSGRANEQFF. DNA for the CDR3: TGTGCCAGCATTAGGACTAGCGGGAGGGCCAATGAGCAGTTCTTC.

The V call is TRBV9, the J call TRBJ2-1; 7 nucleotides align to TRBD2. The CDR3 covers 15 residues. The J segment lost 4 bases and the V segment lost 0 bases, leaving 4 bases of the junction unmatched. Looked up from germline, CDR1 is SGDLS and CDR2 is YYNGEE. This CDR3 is CASSVVASGYNEQFF. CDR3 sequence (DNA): TGTGCCAGCAGCGTAGTTGCTAGCGGTTACAATGAGCAGTTCTTC.

The CDR3 region is CASSDGFRTEAFF. CDR3 bases: TGTGCCAGCAGTGACGGTTTTAGAACTGAAGCTTTCTTT. The chain combines TRBV6-1 with TRBJ1-1; D remains unclear. Germline CDR1 is MNHNS and CDR2 is SASEGT. Between the trimmed V and J ends, which lost 3 bases and 5 bases, there was a span of 10 bases. The CDR3 spans 13 residues.

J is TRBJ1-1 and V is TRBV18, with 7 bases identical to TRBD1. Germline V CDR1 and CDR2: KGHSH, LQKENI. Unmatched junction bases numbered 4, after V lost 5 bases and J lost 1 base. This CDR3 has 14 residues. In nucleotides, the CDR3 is TGTGCCAGCTCATGGGGACAGACGAACACTGAAGCTTTCTTT. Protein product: CASSWGQTNTEAFF. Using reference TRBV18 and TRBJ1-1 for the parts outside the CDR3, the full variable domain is NAGVMQNPRHLVRRRGQEARLRCSPMKGHSHVYWYRQLPEEGLKFMVYLQKENIIDESGMPKERFSAEFPKEGPSILRIQQVVRGDSAAYFCASSWGQTNTEAFFGQGTRLTVV.

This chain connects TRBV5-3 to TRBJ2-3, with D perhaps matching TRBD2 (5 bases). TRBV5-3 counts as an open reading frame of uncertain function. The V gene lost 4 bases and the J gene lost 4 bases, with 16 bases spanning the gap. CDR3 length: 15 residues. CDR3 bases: TGTGCCAGAAGCAACTTAGGGAGAATGCCAGATACGCAGTATTTT. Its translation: CARSNLGRMPDTQYF.

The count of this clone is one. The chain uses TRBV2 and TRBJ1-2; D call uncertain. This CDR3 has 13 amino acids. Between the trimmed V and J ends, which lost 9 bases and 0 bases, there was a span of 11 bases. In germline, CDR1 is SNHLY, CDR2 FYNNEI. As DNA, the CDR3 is TGTGCCAGTAACACAGCCGCTAACTATGGCTACACCTTC. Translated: CASNTAANYGYTF.

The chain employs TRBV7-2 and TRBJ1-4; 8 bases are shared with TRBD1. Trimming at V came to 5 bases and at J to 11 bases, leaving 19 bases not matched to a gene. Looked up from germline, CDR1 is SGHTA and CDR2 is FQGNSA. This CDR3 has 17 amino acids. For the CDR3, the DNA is TGTGCCAGCAGCCTCGCGCCTCCCCAGGGGGCATTAGACAAACTGTTTTTT. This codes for CASSLAPPQGALDKLFF.

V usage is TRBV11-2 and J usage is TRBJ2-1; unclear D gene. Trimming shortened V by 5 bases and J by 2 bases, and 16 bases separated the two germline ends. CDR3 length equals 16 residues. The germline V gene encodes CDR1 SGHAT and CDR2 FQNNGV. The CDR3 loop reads CASSAPVGQAYNEQFF. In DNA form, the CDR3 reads TGTGCCAGCAGCGCCCCGGTGGGCCAGGCCTACAATGAGCAGTTCTTC.

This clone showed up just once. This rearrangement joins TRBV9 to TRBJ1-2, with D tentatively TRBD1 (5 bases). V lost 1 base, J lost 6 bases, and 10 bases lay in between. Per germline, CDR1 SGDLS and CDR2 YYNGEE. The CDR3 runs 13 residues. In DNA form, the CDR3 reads TGTGCCAGCAGCGTACAGGGTTTTCATGGCTACACCTTC. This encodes CASSVQGFHGYTF. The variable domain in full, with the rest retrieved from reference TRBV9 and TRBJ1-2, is DSGVTQTPKHLITATGQRVTLRCSPRSGDLSVYWYQQSLDQGLQFLIQYYNGEERAKGNILERFSAQQFPDLHSELNLSSLELGDSALYFCASSVQGFHGYTFGSGTRLTVV.

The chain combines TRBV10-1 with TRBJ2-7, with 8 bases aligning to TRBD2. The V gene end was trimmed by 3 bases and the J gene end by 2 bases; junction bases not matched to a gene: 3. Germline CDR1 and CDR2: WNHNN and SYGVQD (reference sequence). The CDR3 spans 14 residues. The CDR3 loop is CASSEAGVTYEQYF. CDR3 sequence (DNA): TGCGCCAGCAGTGAAGCGGGAGTCACCTACGAGCAGTACTTC.

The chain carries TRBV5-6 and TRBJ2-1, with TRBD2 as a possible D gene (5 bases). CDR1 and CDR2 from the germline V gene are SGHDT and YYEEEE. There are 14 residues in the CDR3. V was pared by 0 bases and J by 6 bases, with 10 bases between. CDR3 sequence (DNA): TGTGCCAGCAGCTTGGTTAGGGAGTCCAATGAGCAGTTCTTC. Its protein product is CASSLVRESNEQFF.

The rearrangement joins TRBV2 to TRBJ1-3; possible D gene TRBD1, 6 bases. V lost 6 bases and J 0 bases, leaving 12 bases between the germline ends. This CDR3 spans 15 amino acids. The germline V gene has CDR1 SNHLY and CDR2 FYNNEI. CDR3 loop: CASRGQKNSGNTIYF. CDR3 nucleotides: TGTGCCAGCAGGGGACAAAAAAACTCTGGAAACACCATATATTTT.

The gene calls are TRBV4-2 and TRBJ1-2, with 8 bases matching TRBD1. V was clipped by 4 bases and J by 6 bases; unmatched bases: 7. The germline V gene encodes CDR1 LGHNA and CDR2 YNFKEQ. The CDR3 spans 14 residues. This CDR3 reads CASSRPTGGDGYTF. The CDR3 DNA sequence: TGTGCCAGCAGCCGGCCCACAGGGGGAGATGGCTACACCTTC.

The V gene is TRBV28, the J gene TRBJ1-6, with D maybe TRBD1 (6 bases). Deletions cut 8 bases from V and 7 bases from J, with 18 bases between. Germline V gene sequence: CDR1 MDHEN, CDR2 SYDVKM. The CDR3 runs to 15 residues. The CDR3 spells CASDLMGTQNSPLHF. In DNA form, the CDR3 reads TGTGCCAGCGACCTGATGGGGACACAAAATTCACCCCTCCACTTT.

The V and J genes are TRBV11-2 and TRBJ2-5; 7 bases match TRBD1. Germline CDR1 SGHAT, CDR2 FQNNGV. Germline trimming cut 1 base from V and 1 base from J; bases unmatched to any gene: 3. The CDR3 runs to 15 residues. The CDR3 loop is CASSLVSGGQETQYF. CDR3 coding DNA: TGTGCCAGCAGCTTAGTATCAGGGGGCCAAGAGACCCAGTACTTC.

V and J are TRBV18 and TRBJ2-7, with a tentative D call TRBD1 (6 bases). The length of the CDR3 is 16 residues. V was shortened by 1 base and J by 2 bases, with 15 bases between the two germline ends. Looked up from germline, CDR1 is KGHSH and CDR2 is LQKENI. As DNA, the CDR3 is TGTGCCAGCTCACCACGGGGGAGTGGGGGCCCCTACGAGCAGTACTTC. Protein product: CASSPRGSGGPYEQYF.

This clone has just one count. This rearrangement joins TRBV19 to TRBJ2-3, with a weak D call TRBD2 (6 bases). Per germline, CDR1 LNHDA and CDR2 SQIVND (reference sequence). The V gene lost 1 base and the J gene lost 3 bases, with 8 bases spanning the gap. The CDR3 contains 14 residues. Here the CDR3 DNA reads TGTGCCAGTAGTATAGGGGGGGTTACAGATACGCAGTATTTT. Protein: CASSIGGVTDTQYF.

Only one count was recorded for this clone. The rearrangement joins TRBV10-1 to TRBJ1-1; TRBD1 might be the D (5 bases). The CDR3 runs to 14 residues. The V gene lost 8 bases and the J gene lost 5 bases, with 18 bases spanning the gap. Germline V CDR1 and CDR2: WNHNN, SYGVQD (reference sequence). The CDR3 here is CASGNGQGGTEAFF. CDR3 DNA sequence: TGCGCCAGCGGTAATGGGCAGGGAGGAACTGAAGCTTTCTTT.

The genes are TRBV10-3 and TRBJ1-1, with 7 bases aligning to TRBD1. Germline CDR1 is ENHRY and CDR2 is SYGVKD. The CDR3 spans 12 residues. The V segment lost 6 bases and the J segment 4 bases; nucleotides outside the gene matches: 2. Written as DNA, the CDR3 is TGTGCCATCAGAGCAGGGGGCACTGAAGCTTTCTTT. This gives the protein CAIRAGGTEAFF.

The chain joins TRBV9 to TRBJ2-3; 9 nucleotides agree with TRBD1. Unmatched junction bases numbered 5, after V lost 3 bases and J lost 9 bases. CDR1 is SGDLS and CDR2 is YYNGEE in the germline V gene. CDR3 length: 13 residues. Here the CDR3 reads CASSGPTGGTQYF. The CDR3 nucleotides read TGTGCCAGCAGCGGACCCACAGGGGGCACGCAGTATTTT.

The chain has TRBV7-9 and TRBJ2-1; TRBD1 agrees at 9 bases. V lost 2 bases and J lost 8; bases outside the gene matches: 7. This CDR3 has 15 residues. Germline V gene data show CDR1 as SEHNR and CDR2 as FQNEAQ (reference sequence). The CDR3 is CASSLLGQGGHEQFF. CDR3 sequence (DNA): TGTGCCAGCAGCTTACTGGGACAGGGAGGTCATGAGCAGTTCTTC.